A selection of T cell receptor beta chains follows, all from one sample in a study of radiotherapy plus CTLA-4 blockade in lung cancer. Some clones are missing from TCRdb's copy, which holds only in-frame ones; the method was immunoSEQ multiplex PCR. The table shows over 80,000 clones, with around 83% occurring only once. The input for sequencing was peripheral blood, taken from a patient treated with radiotherapy plus ipilimumab. These receptors originate from a human donor with non-small cell lung cancer who had stable disease on radiotherapy plus ipilimumab. The CDR3 runs from the conserved cysteine through the conserved F or W. A D gene is named only where the DNA matches it firmly. Part of the rows lack a size; the others show once, few, many or a class for expanded clones.

TRBJ2-3	TRBV30	.	.	TGTGCCTGGAGTGTAAAGGGACGGCGGGGACGGGGAGATACGCAGTATTTT	CAWSVKGRRGRGDTQYF
TRBJ2-7	TRBV5-1	.	.	TGCGCCAGCAGCTTGGCAGGGGTATACGAGCAGTACTTC	CASSLAGVYEQYF
TRBJ2-2	TRBV30	TRBD1	.	TGTGCAAGGACAGGGGGCGGCACCGGGGAGCTGTTTTTT	CARTGGGTGELFF
TRBJ2-3	TRBV5-1	.	.	TGCGCCAGCAGCTTGGCGTCGAGCGCAGATACGCAGTATTTT	CASSLASSADTQYF
TRBJ1-3	TRBV14	.	.	TGTGCCAGCAGCCAACTAATGGCAGGGGCATCTGGAAACACCATATATTTT	CASSQLMAGASGNTIYF
TRBJ2-7	TRBV28	TRBD2	.	TGTGCCAGCAGACCTACTAGCGGGGGCTCCTACGAGCAGTACTTC	CASRPTSGGSYEQYF
TRBJ2-2	TRBV19	.	.	TGTGCCAGTAGTATGGTGGTCGGGGAGCTGTTTTTT	CASSMVVGELFF
TRBJ2-7	TRBV6-6	.	.	TGTGCCAGCAGTTCCGGACCGGGCTACGAGCAGTACTTC	CASSSGPGYEQYF
TRBJ2-7	TRBV27	TRBD2	.	TGTGCCAGCAGTTTACTAGCGGGAGAACTTGCGCAGTACTTC	CASSLLAGELAQYF
TRBJ2-2	TRBV6-1	.	once	TGTGCCAGCAGTGAACCCCCCGGGGAGCTGTTTTTT	CASSEPPGELFF
TRBJ1-1	TRBV6-5	.	.	TGTGCCAGCACCTTACAGGGAGGGTCGACTGAAGCTTTCTTT	CASTLQGGSTEAFF
TRBJ1-3	TRBV4-1	.	.	TGCGCCAGCAGCCAACTCTCTGGAAACACCATATATTTT	CASSQLSGNTIYF
TRBJ1-5	TRBV9	.	.	TGTGCCAGCAGCGTAGGGGGTCGGGGGACGCCCCAGCATTTT	CASSVGGRGTPQHF
TRBJ2-7	TRBV7-8	.	.	TGTGCCAGCAGCAAAACAGTACCGAGCTCCTACGAGCAGTACTTC	CASSKTVPSSYEQYF
TRBJ1-1	TRBV7-8	.	.	TGTGCCAGCAGCTTAAGCCAGGGTAGGACTGAAGCTTTCTTT	CASSLSQGRTEAFF
TRBJ1-5	TRBV2	.	once	TGTGCCAGCAGTGGCGAGACTAGAAATCAGCCCCAGCATTTT	CASSGETRNQPQHF
TRBJ2-7	TRBV10-3	.	.	TGTGCCACCATCGGGGATCGGACATACGAGCAGTACTTC	CATIGDRTYEQYF
TRBJ1-2	TRBV7-9	.	few	TGTGCCAGCACCCTCCCCCAGGACCTCTATGGCTACACCTTC	CASTLPQDLYGYTF
TRBJ2-5	TRBV5-1	TRBD2	few	TGCGCCAGCAGCTTGGCCTCGGGACTAGGCCAAGAGACCCAGTACTTC	CASSLASGLGQETQYF
TRBJ2-1	TRBV19	.	.	TGTGCCAGTAGTGGGCACGGAGGGGGCCCCTACAATGAGCAGTTCTTC	CASSGHGGGPYNEQFF
TRBJ2-2	TRBV28	.	.	TGTGCCAGCAGTTCTACAGCAGGGCTGCGCACCGGGGAGCTGTTTTTT	CASSSTAGLRTGELFF
TRBJ1-1	TRBV6-5	.	.	TGTGCCAGCACCGGGGGGGCGCCCACCACTGAAGCTTTCTTT	CASTGGAPTTEAFF
TRBJ2-7	TRBV5-4	TRBD2	.	TGTGCCAGCAGCATACCAGGGAGGGCGGTGCAGTACTTC	CASSIPGRAVQYF
TRBJ1-3	TRBV18	.	few	TGTGCCAGCTCACCTGCCCGGGGATCTGGAAACACCATATATTTT	CASSPARGSGNTIYF